This is a list of T cell receptor beta chains from one sample in a study of blood T cell repertoires in COVID-19. Repertoires were generated with immunoSEQ multiplex PCR, while TCRdb's copy carries only in-frame clones and drops some. The sample has 61,000 or so clones, 88% seen once. The sample taken for sequencing was peripheral blood. These receptors were obtained from a woman aged 45-65 years with active or convalescent COVID-19. Both conserved end residues are part of each CDR3. D genes are given only for firm matches. Size is stated for part of the rows, as once, few or many counts, or as a class when the clone is expanded.

>TRBV30|.|TRBJ1-1|TRBD1
TGTGCCTGGGGAAAGACAGGGGACACTGAAGCTTTCTTT
CAWGKTGDTEAFF
>TRBV5-6|once|TRBJ1-1|TRBD1
TGTGCCAGCAGCCAAGACAGGGACACTGAAGCTTTCTTT
CASSQDRDTEAFF
>TRBV5-6|.|TRBJ2-1|.
TGTGCCAGCACGATCCTCCCTAGCGCTGAGCAGTTCTTC
CASTILPSAEQFF
>TRBV13|.|TRBJ1-5|.
TGTGCCAGCAGCTCGGGGAGCAATCAGCCCCAGCATTTT
CASSSGSNQPQHF
>TRBV10-3|.|TRBJ1-2|.
TGTGCCATCAGACAGGGAGAGAAGGGTAACTATGGCTACACCTTC
CAIRQGEKGNYGYTF
>TRBV4-2|once|TRBJ1-5|.
TGTGCCAGCAGCCAAGTCTCCCGGGGGGGCAATCAGCCCCAGCATTTT
CASSQVSRGGNQPQHF
>TRBV6-5|.|TRBJ2-1|TRBD2
TGTGCCAGCAGTTACTCGGAGCGGGGTCCTTACAATGAGCAGTTCTTC
CASSYSERGPYNEQFF
>TRBV9|once|TRBJ2-4|.
TGTGCCAGCAGCACGGACATTGGATGGAGCATTCAGTACTTC
CASSTDIGWSIQYF
>TRBV9|.|TRBJ2-1|TRBD1
TGTGCCAGCAGCGCGGGGGCCGACAGGGGCAACAATGAGCAGTTCTTC
CASSAGADRGNNEQFF
>TRBV5-1|.|TRBJ1-1|TRBD1
TGCGCCAGCAGCTGGACAGGGGGCAGCACTGAAGCTTTCTTT
CASSWTGGSTEAFF
>TRBV7-9|.|TRBJ1-1|.
TGTGCCAGCAGCTTAGGGCAGGGCCTGAACACTGAAGCTTTCTTT
CASSLGQGLNTEAFF
>TRBV6-5|.|TRBJ1-2|TRBD1
TGTGCCAGTGGGGACAGGGGAAAGGATGGCTACACCTTC
CASGDRGKDGYTF
>TRBV13|.|TRBJ1-2|TRBD1
TGTGCCAGCAGCTCCGGGACAGGCATCTATGGCTACACCTTC
CASSSGTGIYGYTF
>TRBV3-1/TRBV3-2|.|TRBJ1-2|.
TGTGCCAGCAGCCCCCGTTTCGGGGCTAACTATGGCTACACCTTC
CASSPRFGANYGYTF
>TRBV7-9|.|TRBJ2-5|TRBD2
TGTGCCAGCAGCAAAGGACTAGCGGGACAAGAGACCCAGTACTTC
CASSKGLAGQETQYF
>TRBV29-1|.|TRBJ2-2|.
TGCAGCGTTGCAAAGAGCGCGAACACCGGGGAGCTGTTTTTT
CSVAKSANTGELFF
>TRBV2|.|TRBJ2-1|.
TGTGCCAGCAGTGAACAGGGGAGTCAGTTCTTC
CASSEQGSQFF
>TRBV29-1|.|TRBJ1-2|.
TGCAGCGTTGAAGACTTAGGCAGGGGAATAGGTGGCTACACCTTC
CSVEDLGRGIGGYTF
>TRBV9|.|TRBJ2-1|TRBD2
TGTGCCAGCAGCGTAGCGGGTAGCGGGAGCACAAATGAGCAGTTCTTC
CASSVAGSGSTNEQFF
>TRBV2|.|TRBJ1-1|.
TGTGCCAGCAGTGATTCGACAGTCCTTGGGAACACTGAAGCTTTCTTT
CASSDSTVLGNTEAFF
>TRBV28|.|TRBJ1-1|.
TGTGCCAGCAGTTTAACAGAAATGAACACTGAAGCTTTCTTT
CASSLTEMNTEAFF
>TRBV27|.|TRBJ1-2|TRBD1
TGTGCCAGCAGTCCAAGGGACAGACCTAACTATGGCTACACCTTC
CASSPRDRPNYGYTF
>TRBV5-5|.|TRBJ1-4|.
TGTGCCAGCAGCTTGGGGTCTTCACTGAATGAAAAACTGTTTTTT
CASSLGSSLNEKLFF
>TRBV2|.|TRBJ2-2|.
TGTGCCAGCAGTGAACAGTCTGCGGGACTTAACACCGGGGAGCTGTTTTTT
CASSEQSAGLNTGELFF
>TRBV14|.|TRBJ2-7|TRBD2
TGTGCCAGCAGCCAGGGGGCGGGGGGCCGCCGAGCCTACGAGCAGTACTTC
CASSQGAGGRRAYEQYF
>TRBV7-2|.|TRBJ2-1|TRBD2
TGTGCCAGCAGCTTAGGACTAGCGGGAGAAAATGAGCAGTTCTTC
CASSLGLAGENEQFF
>TRBV7-8|.|TRBJ2-1|TRBD2
TGTGCCAGCAGCTTAGCGCTAGCGGGGGGAATCTACAATGAGCAGTTCTTC
CASSLALAGGIYNEQFF
>TRBV7-3|.|TRBJ2-5|TRBD2
TGTGCCAGCAGCCCGGGGAAACTAGCGGGAGTAGAGACCCAGTACTTC
CASSPGKLAGVETQYF
>TRBV13|.|TRBJ2-7|TRBD2
TGTGCCAGTTCACTAGCGGTCTCCTACGAGCAGTACTTC
CASSLAVSYEQYF
>TRBV5-1|.|TRBJ1-2|TRBD1
TGCGCCAGCAGCCTGGGACAGTTACACAACTATGGCTACACCTTC
CASSLGQLHNYGYTF
>TRBV10-1|.|TRBJ2-3|TRBD2
TGCGCCAGCAGCCAGACTAGCGGAACGCAGTATTTT
CASSQTSGTQYF
>TRBV9|.|TRBJ1-1|.
TGTGCCAGCAGCGTAAGCGGAGGTAACACTGAAGCTTTCTTT
CASSVSGGNTEAFF